Listed below are T cell receptor beta chains from one sample, sequenced in a study of blood T cell repertoires in COVID-19. Data came from immunoSEQ multiplex PCR; TCRdb stores just in-frame clones and leaves some out. Here the sample spans about 110,000 clones, 89% being singletons. Sequenced material: peripheral blood. The receptors were gathered from a man aged 35 to 55 with active or convalescent COVID-19. Both conserved end residues are part of each CDR3. A D gene is named only where the DNA matches it firmly. For some rows the clone size is stated as once, few or many, or as a class when expanded; others skip it.

>14|TRBJ2-1|NA|TRBV27|TRBD1
CASGRDRGYNEQFF
TGTGCCAGCGGACGAGACAGGGGGTATAATGAGCAGTTCTTC
>16|TRBJ1-3|NA|TRBV5-1|NA
CASSLWLQSSGNTIYF
TGCGCCAGCAGCTTGTGGCTACAGTCCTCTGGAAACACCATATATTTT
>15|TRBJ2-7|NA|TRBV7-9|TRBD1
CASSHGQDRTYEQYF
TGTGCCAGCAGCCACGGACAGGACCGAACCTACGAGCAGTACTTC
>14|TRBJ1-2|NA|TRBV6-5|NA
CASSPLGGAGGYTF
TGTGCCAGCAGTCCCCTTGGGGGGGCGGGCGGCTACACCTTC
>16|TRBJ2-1|NA|TRBV24-1|TRBD2
CAIGLAGGDSYNEQFF
TGTGCCATTGGACTAGCGGGAGGGGACTCCTACAATGAGCAGTTCTTC
>14|TRBJ2-7|NA|TRBV15|NA
CATSRQGTGYEQYF
TGTGCCACCAGCAGACAGGGGACGGGCTACGAGCAGTACTTC
>16|TRBJ2-5|NA|TRBV28|TRBD1
CASSSIRQGGLETQYF
TGTGCCAGCAGTTCCATCCGACAGGGTGGTTTGGAGACCCAGTACTTC
>15|TRBJ1-4|NA|TRBV7-2|NA
CASSLRGGGDEKLFF
TGTGCCAGCAGCCTCCGCGGGGGGGGAGATGAAAAACTGTTTTTT
>15|TRBJ1-2|once|TRBV6-5|NA
CASSYKLVPGDGYTF
TGTGCCAGCAGTTATAAACTCGTTCCAGGGGATGGCTACACCTTC
>14|TRBJ1-2|once|TRBV7-2|NA
CASSLAGQVYGYTF
TGTGCCAGCAGCTTAGCTGGGCAGGTCTATGGCTACACCTTC
>11|TRBJ2-7|once|TRBV6-2/TRBV6-3|NA
CASSFTYEQYF
TGTGCCAGCAGTTTTACCTACGAGCAGTACTTC
>17|TRBJ2-6|NA|TRBV4-1|NA
CASSQFLRGSGANVLTF
TGCGCCAGCAGCCAGTTCCTCCGGGGGAGTGGGGCCAACGTCCTGACTTTC
>15|TRBJ2-1|NA|TRBV19|TRBD1
CASSIMGQGHNEQFF
TGTGCCAGTAGTATTATGGGACAGGGGCACAATGAGCAGTTCTTC
>15|TRBJ2-3|NA|TRBV30|TRBD2
CAWSGLAGIADTQYF
TGTGCCTGGAGTGGGCTAGCGGGAATTGCAGATACGCAGTATTTT
>16|TRBJ2-5|NA|TRBV28|TRBD2
CASSFPLGGQGETQYF
TGTGCCAGCAGTTTCCCCCTGGGAGGGCAGGGAGAGACCCAGTACTTC
>15|TRBJ2-1|NA|TRBV18|TRBD1
CASSLGQGYYNEQFF
TGTGCCAGCTCACTAGGACAGGGTTATTACAATGAGCAGTTCTTC
>14|TRBJ1-3|once|TRBV19|TRBD1
CASTDRAPGNTIYF
TGTGCCAGTACCGACAGGGCTCCTGGAAACACCATATATTTT
>15|TRBJ1-6|NA|TRBV28|TRBD1
CASSSGQVWNSPLHF
TGTGCCAGCAGTTCGGGACAGGTTTGGAATTCACCCCTCCACTTT
>11|TRBJ1-4|NA|TRBV12-3/TRBV12-4|NA
CASSRNEKLFF
TGTGCCAGCAGCCGTAATGAAAAACTGTTTTTT
>14|TRBJ2-7|NA|TRBV5-1|NA
CATSRSGASWEQYF
TGCGCCACTAGCCGGTCGGGAGCGTCTTGGGAGCAGTACTTC
>17|TRBJ1-3|few|TRBV4-3|NA
CASSQDLGRVAGNTIYF
TGCGCCAGCAGCCAAGATCTGGGCAGGGTCGCTGGAAACACCATATATTTT
>15|TRBJ2-7|NA|TRBV7-2|NA
CASSQTQGLYHEQYF
TGTGCCAGCAGTCAGACCCAGGGTTTGTACCACGAGCAGTACTTC
>15|TRBJ2-5|NA|TRBV30|TRBD2
CAWSNLAGGGETQYF
TGTGCCTGGAGTAATCTAGCGGGAGGAGGGGAGACCCAGTACTTC
>14|TRBJ1-3|once|TRBV6-5|TRBD1
CASKGDSSGNTIYF
TGTGCCAGCAAGGGGGACAGCTCTGGAAACACCATATATTTT
>11|TRBJ2-2|NA|TRBV6-5|NA
CASRGAGELFF
TGTGCCAGCAGGGGCGCCGGGGAGCTGTTTTTT
>15|TRBJ2-7|NA|TRBV27|NA
CASRSPMRGIDEQYF
TGTGCCAGCAGATCCCCTATGCGGGGAATTGACGAGCAGTACTTC
>15|TRBJ1-2|NA|TRBV9|NA
CASSARDGGDYGYTF
TGTGCCAGCAGCGCCCGGGACGGGGGGGACTATGGCTACACCTTC
>14|TRBJ1-2|NA|TRBV30|NA
CAWSLGGQSYGYTF
TGTGCCTGGAGCCTGGGGGGTCAAAGCTATGGCTACACCTTC
>17|TRBJ1-2|few|TRBV27|NA
CASSGGGTGWPMWGYTF
TGTGCCAGCAGTGGGGGCGGAACAGGGTGGCCTATGTGGGGCTACACCTTC
>15|TRBJ1-2|NA|TRBV5-1|TRBD1
CASSRSAGGNYGYTF
TGCGCCAGCAGCCGGTCGGCAGGGGGGAACTATGGCTACACCTTC
>15|TRBJ1-4|NA|TRBV6-5|NA
CASQTSGSANEKLFF
TGTGCCAGTCAAACTTCGGGTTCCGCTAATGAAAAACTGTTTTTT
>14|TRBJ1-2|NA|TRBV7-2|NA
CASSPGTGYYGYTF
TGTGCCAGCAGCCCAGGAACAGGGTACTATGGCTACACCTTC
>15|TRBJ1-4|NA|TRBV6-6|TRBD1
CASTRAGQGNEKLFF
TGTGCCAGCACGAGGGCGGGACAGGGGAATGAAAAACTGTTTTTT
>14|TRBJ1-1|NA|TRBV7-8|NA
CASSFLQDFTEAFF
TGTGCCAGCAGCTTCCTGCAGGACTTCACTGAAGCTTTCTTT
>14|TRBJ1-5|once|TRBV19|NA
CASSNGGGFEPQHF
TGTGCCAGTAGTAATGGGGGGGGGTTTGAGCCCCAGCATTTT
>14|TRBJ2-7|NA|TRBV19|NA
CASSISGFVYEQYF
TGTGCCAGTAGTATATCGGGATTTGTCTACGAGCAGTACTTC
>15|TRBJ2-1|NA|TRBV5-1|TRBD2
CASSFWGEGHNEQFF
TGCGCCAGCAGCTTTTGGGGGGAGGGCCACAATGAGCAGTTCTTC
>14|TRBJ2-7|NA|TRBV7-2|TRBD2
CASSLAGGPYEQYF
TGTGCCAGCAGCTTAGCGGGAGGGCCTTACGAGCAGTACTTC
>14|TRBJ1-2|few|TRBV6-5|TRBD1
CASRWDRGLYGYTF
TGTGCCAGCAGGTGGGACAGGGGGCTATATGGCTACACCTTC
>15|TRBJ1-1|NA|TRBV7-2|TRBD1
CASRSRGQGAAEAFF
TGTGCCAGCAGATCGCGAGGACAGGGGGCTGCTGAAGCTTTCTTT
>14|TRBJ1-1|NA|TRBV5-4|NA
CASSFSLLLTGAFF
TGTGCCAGCAGCTTTAGTCTTTTACTTACGGGAGCTTTCTTT
>13|TRBJ2-7|NA|TRBV28|TRBD2
CASTLAGENEQYF
TGTGCCAGCACTCTGGCGGGAGAAAACGAGCAGTACTTC
>16|TRBJ2-1|NA|TRBV5-1|TRBD2
CASSLVGTSGRDEQFF
TGCGCCAGCAGCTTGGTTGGGACTAGCGGGAGGGATGAGCAGTTCTTC
>14|TRBJ1-1|NA|TRBV18|NA
CASSPQGLNTEAFF
TGTGCCAGCTCACCGCAGGGGTTGAACACTGAAGCTTTCTTT
>13|TRBJ2-7|once|TRBV7-6|TRBD1
CASSQWDRPEQYF
TGTGCCAGCAGCCAATGGGACAGGCCCGAGCAGTACTTC
>15|TRBJ2-7|NA|TRBV6-5|NA
CASSPLQVRPYEQYF
TGTGCCAGCAGTCCACTCCAGGTTCGCCCCTACGAGCAGTACTTC
>13|TRBJ1-3|NA|TRBV9|NA
CASSVTDGNTIYF
TGTGCCAGCAGCGTGACAGATGGAAACACCATATATTTT
>13|TRBJ1-2|NA|TRBV28|NA
CASSSGGPLGYTF
TGTGCCAGCAGTTCGGGGGGGCCCTTAGGCTACACCTTC
>16|TRBJ1-3|NA|TRBV30|NA
CAWKALGRDSGNTIYF
TGTGCCTGGAAAGCCCTCGGGCGGGACTCTGGAAACACCATATATTTT
>13|TRBJ1-1|NA|TRBV12-3/TRBV12-4|NA
CASSQVWNTEAFF
TGTGCCAGCAGTCAGGTATGGAACACTGAAGCTTTCTTT
>15|TRBJ1-2|NA|TRBV6-6|TRBD1
CASSQTRQGAGGYTF
TGTGCCAGCAGCCAAACCAGACAGGGGGCAGGTGGCTACACCTTC
>16|TRBJ2-5|NA|TRBV3-1/TRBV3-2|TRBD2
CASSRKLAALKQTQYF
TGTGCCAGCAGCCGCAAACTAGCGGCCCTAAAACAGACCCAGTACTTC
>13|TRBJ1-2|NA|TRBV7-2|TRBD1
CASSPGQGYGYTF
TGTGCCAGCAGCCCGGGACAGGGGTACGGCTACACCTTC